These 26 T cell receptor beta chains were all obtained from the same sample, sequenced in a study of blood T cell repertoires in COVID-19 (dated by TCRdb to about 2020). Receptors were amplified or captured by the immunoSEQ multiplex PCR assay. In its TCRdb copy, this immuneACCESS table keeps in-frame sequences only and misses some clones. Where compared with another copy, unresolved V genes explain less than half of these, and the others have no known cause. Here the sample has roughly 180,000 clones; roughly four fifths occur a single time. The ten largest clonotypes hold about 11% of the sample. Sequenced input: PBMCs or T cells enriched from blood (not recorded which). The receptors here all came from a man aged 35 to 55 who had recovered from COVID-19.

The chain employs TRBV7-3 and TRBJ2-6; possibly TRBD1 for D (6 bases). The CDR3 totals 18 residues. V was shortened by 5 bases and J by 0 bases, with 17 bases between the two germline ends. Germline CDR1 SGHTA, CDR2 FQGTGA. The CDR3 sequence is CASSRSGTSNSGANVLTF. The CDR3 bases are TGTGCCAGCAGCCGGTCCGGGACAAGTAACTCTGGGGCCAACGTCCTGACTTTC.

This sequence joins TRBV10-1 and TRBJ2-3, with 7 bases matching TRBD2. CDR3 size: 14 residues. V gave up 0 bases and J gave up 3 bases; unmatched junction bases: 0. In germline, CDR1 is WNHNN, CDR2 SYGVQD (reference sequence). CDR3 nucleotides: TGCGCCAGCAGTGAGTCACTAGCGACAGATACGCAGTATTTT. Translating it yields CASSESLATDTQYF.

This chain joins TRBV7-9 and TRBJ1-1; 11 nucleotides align to TRBD1. The CDR3 spans 15 residues. V shed 4 bases and J 4 bases; nucleotides not matched to a gene: 5. The germline CDR1 and CDR2 sequences are SEHNR and FQNEAQ (reference sequence). The CDR3 sequence: CASSSGQGGVTEAFF. The CDR3, as DNA: TGTGCCAGCAGCTCGGGACAGGGGGGCGTCACTGAAGCTTTCTTT.

The chain recombines TRBV27 with TRBJ1-1, with 8 bases that match TRBD1. The CDR3 extends over 17 amino acids. The germline CDR1 and CDR2 sequences are MNHEY and SMNVEV (reference sequence). V was pared by 5 bases and J by 2 bases, with 13 bases of the junction left unmatched. CDR3 DNA: TGTGCCAGCAGTCCCCCCCAGGGGGCGCAAAGTAACACTGAAGCTTTCTTT. Protein sequence: CASSPPQGAQSNTEAFF.

The chain uses TRBV5-1 and TRBJ2-1, with 7 bases matching TRBD2. There are 14 residues in the CDR3. V dropped 4 bases and J dropped 5; count of bases not matched to a gene: 6. Looked up from germline, CDR1 is SGHRS and CDR2 is YFSETQ. The CDR3, as DNA: TGCGCCAGCAGCGGGCGGGAGTCCCACAATGAGCAGTTCTTC. It encodes CASSGRESHNEQFF.

This rearrangement joins TRBV11-2 to TRBJ2-3, with D possibly matching TRBD2 (6 bases). CDR1 SGHAT and CDR2 FQNNGV come from the germline V gene. This CDR3 region has 12 residues. V was clipped by 5 bases and J by 7 bases, with 10 bases between them. The CDR3 bases are TGTGCCAGCAGCATTAGCGGTTATACGCAGTATTTT. It is translated as CASSISGYTQYF.

The chain carries TRBV10-2 and TRBJ1-1; no definite D call. Looked up from germline, CDR1 is WSHSY and CDR2 is SAAADI. The CDR3 covers 14 residues. The V gene lost 6 bases and the J gene lost 1 base, with 12 bases spanning the gap. The CDR3 protein is CASRRSSGNTEAFF. CDR3 nucleotide sequence: TGCGCCAGCAGGAGGTCGTCGGGGAACACTGAAGCTTTCTTT.

The chain uses TRBV28 and TRBJ1-4, with D tentatively TRBD1 (5 bases). The V end was cut by 6 bases, the J end by 3 bases, with 20 bases between. Germline-derived CDR1 and CDR2 are MDHEN and SYDVKM. The CDR3 totals 17 residues. The CDR3 DNA sequence: TGTGCCAGCAGCTTCCGGGAGCAGGGTTGGCCTAATGAAAAACTGTTTTTT. Protein product: CASSFREQGWPNEKLFF.

The chain uses TRBV7-2 and TRBJ2-7; perhaps TRBD1 as D (5 bases). CDR1 and CDR2 (germline): SGHTA, FQGNSA. V dropped 9 bases and J dropped 1 base, with 16 bases sitting between them. The CDR3 length is 14 residues. CDR3 loop: CASSLTGGSYEQYV. The CDR3 region has the DNA TGTGCCAGTTCACTTACAGGCGGATCCTACGAGCAGTACGTC.

The chain uses TRBV27 and TRBJ2-1; 7 nucleotides match TRBD1. Germline V CDR1 and CDR2: MNHEY, SMNVEV (reference sequence). The CDR3 runs to 13 residues. The V segment lost 6 bases and the J segment 8 bases; nucleotides outside the gene matches: 7. The CDR3 DNA reads as TGTGCCAGCAGGACAGGGATGTGGGATGAGCAGTTCTTC. Translated: CASRTGMWDEQFF.

The rearrangement uses TRBV4-1 and TRBJ2-1, with unresolved D. V lost 1 base, J lost 0 bases, and 16 bases lay in between. Germline V gene lookup returns CDR1 MGHRA and CDR2 YSYEKL. This CDR3 spans 18 amino acids. DNA of the CDR3: TGCGCCAGCAGCCAAGTGAGTCTCCAGAGGAGCTCCTACAATGAGCAGTTCTTC. The encoded protein is CASSQVSLQRSSYNEQFF.

The CDR3: CSVNTGPTGTEAFF. CDR3 in DNA: TGCAGCGTGAATACCGGTCCGACGGGCACTGAAGCTTTCTTT. The genes are TRBV29-1 and TRBJ1-1; D call uncertain. From germline, CDR1 is SQVTM and CDR2 ANQGSEA. Trimming took 6 bases from V and 4 from J, leaving 18 bases between them. The CDR3 consists of 14 residues.

In its sample, this clone was seen a few times. The chain links TRBV7-9 to TRBJ1-1, with 7 bases matching TRBD1. Germline V lookup: CDR1 SEHNR, CDR2 FQNEAQ (reference sequence). The length of the CDR3 is 14 residues. The junction had 7 bases not matched to a gene; V was cut back by 5 bases and J by 4 bases. CDR3 bases: TGTGCCAGCAGCGTCACAGGGGTGAGCACTGAAGCTTTCTTT. Its protein is CASSVTGVSTEAFF.

The chain couples TRBV12-3 or TRBV12-4 to TRBJ1-1; tentatively, D is TRBD1 (6 bases). The germline V and J ends were trimmed by 5 bases and 4 bases, with 11 bases remaining between them. The CDR3 has 13 amino acids. The CDR3 protein is CASSGQGITEAFF. The CDR3, as DNA: TGTGCCAGCAGTGGGCAGGGGATCACTGAAGCTTTCTTT.

J is TRBJ1-2 and V is TRBV5-5; D may be TRBD1 (6 bases). This CDR3 is built from 15 residues. CDR1 is SGHKS and CDR2 is YYEKEE in the germline V gene (reference sequence). V lost 0 bases, J lost 4 bases, and 13 bases lay in between. The CDR3 is CASSLGGGWSYGYTF. The CDR3 DNA is TGTGCCAGCAGCTTGGGAGGGGGTTGGAGCTATGGCTACACCTTC.

This clone was seen a handful of times. The chain carries TRBV19 and TRBJ2-2, with 9 bases aligning to TRBD1. J was trimmed by 2 bases and V by 9 bases; bases with no gene match: 7. Germline V CDR1 and CDR2: LNHDA, SQIVND (reference sequence). This CDR3 region has 15 residues. The CDR3 here is CASGMTGGNTGELFF. The CDR3 nucleotides read TGTGCCAGCGGAATGACAGGGGGAAACACCGGGGAGCTGTTTTTT.

The chain is built from TRBV5-1 and TRBJ1-4; possible D gene TRBD1, 5 bases. This CDR3 is 16 amino acids long. Trimming took off 3 bases at V and 4 bases at J, with 16 bases between the two ends. Germline V gene data show CDR1 as SGHRS and CDR2 as YFSETQ. This CDR3 is CASSSGPGLVNEKLFF. The CDR3 DNA reads as TGCGCCAGCAGCTCGGGCCCAGGGTTAGTTAATGAAAAACTGTTTTTT. Combining the CDR3 with reference TRBV5-1 and TRBJ1-4 gives the whole variable domain KAGVTQTPRYLIKTRGQQVTLSCSPISGHRSVSWYQQTPGQGLQFLFEYFSETQRNKGNFPGRFSGRQFSNSRSEMNVSTLELGDSALYLCASSSGPGLVNEKLFFGSGTQLSVL.

V is TRBV2 and J is TRBJ1-5; D possibly corresponds to TRBD1 (6 bases). CDR1 and CDR2 from the germline V gene are SNHLY and FYNNEI. V was pared by 8 bases and J by 6 bases, with 14 bases between. The CDR3 has 13 amino acids. The CDR3 DNA reads as TGTGCCAGCGTCGATACAGGGTCTCAGCCCCAGCATTTT. Encoded protein: CASVDTGSQPQHF.

This clone is a singleton in its sample. The rearrangement links TRBV6-5 to TRBJ1-2; the match to TRBD1 covers 7 bases. Germline CDR1 and CDR2: MNHEY and SVGAGI. The CDR3 runs 13 residues. The ends lost 0 bases at V and 8 bases at J; junction bases unmatched: 3. CDR3 protein: CASSYSGRGGYTF. In DNA, the CDR3 is TGTGCCAGCAGTTACTCAGGCAGGGGGGGCTACACCTTC.

The chain recombines TRBV10-3 with TRBJ1-6, with 8 bases that match TRBD1. CDR1 is ENHRY and CDR2 is SYGVKD in the germline V gene. With 10 bases clipped from V and 8 bases from J, the junction kept 4 bases outside the gene matches. There are 12 residues in the CDR3. For the CDR3, the DNA is TGTGCCACCGGACAGGGTGATTCACCCCTCCACTTT. Translating it yields CATGQGDSPLHF.

The CDR3 DNA follows: TGTGCCAGCAGCTTAGCTGGGGGACAGGCAACCTACGAGCAGTACGTC. It yields the protein CASSLAGGQATYEQYV. V gene TRBV7-2 combines with J gene TRBJ2-7, with 8 bases identical to TRBD1. This CDR3 is 16 amino acids long. V lost 0 bases, J lost 2 bases, and 6 bases stayed unmatched. Per the germline V gene, CDR1 is SGHTA and CDR2 is FQGNSA.

V is TRBV30 and J is TRBJ2-3; a possible D gene is TRBD1 (6 bases). V lost 2 bases to trimming and J lost 15 bases, with 18 bases between them. The CDR3 totals 12 residues. CDR1 GTSNPN and CDR2 SVGIG come from the germline V gene (reference sequence). CDR3 sequence reads: CAWSRAQGPLYF. The CDR3 DNA reads as TGTGCCTGGAGTAGAGCTCAGGGGCCCCTCTATTTT.

In DNA, the CDR3 is TGTGCCAGCATCTCCCAACAGGGGAACACTGAAGCTTTCTTT. It is translated as CASISQQGNTEAFF. The V and J genes are TRBV7-2 and TRBJ1-1; TRBD1 might be the D (6 bases). Trimming removed 7 bases from V and 1 base from J, with 13 bases in between. Germline V CDR1 and CDR2: SGHTA, FQGNSA. CDR3 length: 14 amino acids.

The chain links TRBV25-1 to TRBJ2-1; 9 nucleotides line up with TRBD2. The germline V gene encodes CDR1 MGHDK and CDR2 SYGVNS. V gave up 7 bases and J gave up 0 bases; unmatched junction bases: 13. The CDR3 is made up of 18 amino acids. CDR3: CASTLSGLASSSYNEQFF. CDR3 nucleotide sequence: TGTGCCAGCACCCTAAGCGGACTAGCGTCGAGCTCCTACAATGAGCAGTTCTTC.

This chain links TRBV4-1 with TRBJ2-7, with TRBD2 matching 8 bases. The CDR3 sequence is 15 residues long. After removal of 5 bases from V and 7 bases from J, the junction contained 13 bases not matched to a gene. Germline V lookup: CDR1 MGHRA, CDR2 YSYEKL. The CDR3 reads CASSIPGLGLEEQYF. The CDR3 coding sequence is TGCGCCAGCAGCATACCGGGACTAGGCCTTGAAGAGCAGTACTTC.

This clone was seen once. The junction shows a germline mismatch at one end, possibly a read error. The V call is TRBV4-1, the J call TRBJ2-1, with TRBD2 as a possible D gene (6 bases). Germline lookup yields CDR1 MGHRA and CDR2 YSYEKL. The CDR3 length is 13 residues. For the CDR3, the DNA is TGCGCCAGCAGGCAAGAGAGCCCGGGAGCTCAGTTCTTC. It translates to CASRQESPGAQFF.